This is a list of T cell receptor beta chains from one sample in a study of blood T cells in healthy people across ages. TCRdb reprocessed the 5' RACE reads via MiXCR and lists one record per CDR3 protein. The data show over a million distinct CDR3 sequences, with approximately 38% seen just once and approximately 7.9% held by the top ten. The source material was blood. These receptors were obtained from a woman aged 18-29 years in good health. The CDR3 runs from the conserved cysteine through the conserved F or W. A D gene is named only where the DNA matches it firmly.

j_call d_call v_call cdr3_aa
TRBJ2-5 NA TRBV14 CASSQGSASYF
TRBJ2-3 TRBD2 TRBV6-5 CASSYSFNSGIPDTQYF
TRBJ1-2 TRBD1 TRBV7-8 CASSSQDRGPGGYTF
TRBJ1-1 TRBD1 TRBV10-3 CANRGGMNTEAFF
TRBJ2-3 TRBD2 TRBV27 CASSSIAGTSTDTQYF
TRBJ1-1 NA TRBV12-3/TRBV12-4 CASTLENTEAFF
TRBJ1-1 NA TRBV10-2 CASGGGNTEAFF
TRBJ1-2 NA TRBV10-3 CAIKSSDREANYGYTF
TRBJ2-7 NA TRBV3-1 CASSQASRRYEQYF
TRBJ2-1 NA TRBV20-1 CSASWAGLNEQFF
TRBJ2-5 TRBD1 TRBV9 CASSDRGVPNEQYF
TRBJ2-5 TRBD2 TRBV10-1 CASIAGVELMETQYF
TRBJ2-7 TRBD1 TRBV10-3 CAISGKQGYYEQYF
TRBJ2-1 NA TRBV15 CATRRASLDYEQFF
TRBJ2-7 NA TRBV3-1 CASSQDVSDLSEQYF
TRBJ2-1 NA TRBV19 CASSIGTAAYNEQFF
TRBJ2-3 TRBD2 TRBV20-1 CSARGASGGITDTQYF
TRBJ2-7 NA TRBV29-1 CSVEVPDTSSYEQYF
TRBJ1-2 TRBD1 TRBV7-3 CASSRSRTGQNYGYTF
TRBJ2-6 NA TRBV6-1 CASIDAETINSGANVLTF
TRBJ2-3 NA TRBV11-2 CASSEGRRGRVGADTQYF
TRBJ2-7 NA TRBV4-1 CASSQEGNSWLSYEQYF
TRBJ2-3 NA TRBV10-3 CAISEGRNTDTQYF
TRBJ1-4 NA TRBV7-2 CASRGALANEKLFF
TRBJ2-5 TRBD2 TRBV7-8 CASSFEGGRNEQYF
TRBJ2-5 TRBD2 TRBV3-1 CASSQVNPLAGEQYF
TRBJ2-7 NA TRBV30 CAWSVEDETYEQYF
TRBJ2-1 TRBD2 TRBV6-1 CASSRLAGASYNEQFF
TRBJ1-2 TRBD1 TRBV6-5 CASSYCADRGDYYGYTF
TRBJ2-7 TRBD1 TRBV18 CASSRDSRGAEQYF
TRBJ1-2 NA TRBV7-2 CASSKSTADSPYGYTF
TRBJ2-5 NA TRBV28 CASSFGTVHEQYF
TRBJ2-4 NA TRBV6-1 CASTRASPLGTTQGNIQYF
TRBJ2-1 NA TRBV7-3 CASSHTMGEQFF
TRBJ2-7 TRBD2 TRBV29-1 CSVLEAGDEQYF
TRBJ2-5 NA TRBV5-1 CASSANPGPLMETQYF
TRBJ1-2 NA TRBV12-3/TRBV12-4 CASSQTRGRYGYTF
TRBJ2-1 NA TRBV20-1 CSARGWQRDEQFF
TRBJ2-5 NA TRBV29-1 CSVGGSYLDNEQYF
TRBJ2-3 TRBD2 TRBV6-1 CASSGVAGVHPRYF
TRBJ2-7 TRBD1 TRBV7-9 CASSQGATEQYF